This T cell receptor (beta chain) was profiled in a study of cytomegalovirus exposure and HLA in healthy donors. The CDR3 is 16 residues long. Trimming at V came to 1 base and at J to 9 bases, leaving 11 bases not matched to a gene. The germline V gene has CDR1 SGDLS and CDR2 YYNGEE. PCR was performed using 60 Vbeta and 13 Jbeta primers. Data came from immunoSEQ multiplex PCR; TCRdb stores just in-frame clones and leaves some out. The sample includes about 160,000 clones, 77% of them seen just once. This clone was observed a single time. The sequenced sample consisted of PBMCs. The V gene is TRBV9, the J gene TRBJ2-1, with 9 bases that match TRBD1. The clonotype was recovered from a male donor in good health and CMV-seropositive. The CDR3 protein is CASSVRWDRVSGEQFF. The DNA for the CDR3 is TGTGCCAGCAGCGTAAGGTGGGACAGGGTATCGGGTGAGCAGTTCTTC.